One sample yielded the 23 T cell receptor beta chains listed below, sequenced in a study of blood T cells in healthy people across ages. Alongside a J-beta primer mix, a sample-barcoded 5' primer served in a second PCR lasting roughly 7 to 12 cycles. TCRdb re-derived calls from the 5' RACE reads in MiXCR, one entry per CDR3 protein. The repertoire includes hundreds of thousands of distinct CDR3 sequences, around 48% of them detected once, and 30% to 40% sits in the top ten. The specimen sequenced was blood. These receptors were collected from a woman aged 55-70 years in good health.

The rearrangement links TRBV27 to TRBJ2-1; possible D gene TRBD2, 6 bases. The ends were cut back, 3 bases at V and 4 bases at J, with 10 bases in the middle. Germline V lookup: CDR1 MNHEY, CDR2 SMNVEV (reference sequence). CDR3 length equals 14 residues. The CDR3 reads CASSFSGKYNEQFF. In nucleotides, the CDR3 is TGTGCCAGCAGTTTTAGCGGAAAGTACAATGAGCAGTTCTTC.

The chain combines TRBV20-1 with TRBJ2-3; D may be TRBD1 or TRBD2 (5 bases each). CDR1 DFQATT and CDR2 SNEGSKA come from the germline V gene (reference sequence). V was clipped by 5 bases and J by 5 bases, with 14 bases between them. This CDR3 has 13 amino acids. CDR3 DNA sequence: TGCAGTGCTCCCCGGGGCGCGGTAGATACGCAGTATTTT. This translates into CSAPRGAVDTQYF.

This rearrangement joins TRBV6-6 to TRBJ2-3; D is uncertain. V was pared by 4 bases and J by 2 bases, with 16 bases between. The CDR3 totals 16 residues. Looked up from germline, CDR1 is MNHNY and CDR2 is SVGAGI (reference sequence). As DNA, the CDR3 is TGTGCCAGCAGTTGGCCAATGGTCTCTAACACAGATACGCAGTATTTT. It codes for CASSWPMVSNTDTQYF.

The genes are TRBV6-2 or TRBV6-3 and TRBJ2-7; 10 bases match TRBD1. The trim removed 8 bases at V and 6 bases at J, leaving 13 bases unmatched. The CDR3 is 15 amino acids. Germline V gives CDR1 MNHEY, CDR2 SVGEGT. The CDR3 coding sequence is TGTGCCAGCTCTCCTACAGGGACAGGGGACCCCGAGCAGTACTTC. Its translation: CASSPTGTGDPEQYF.

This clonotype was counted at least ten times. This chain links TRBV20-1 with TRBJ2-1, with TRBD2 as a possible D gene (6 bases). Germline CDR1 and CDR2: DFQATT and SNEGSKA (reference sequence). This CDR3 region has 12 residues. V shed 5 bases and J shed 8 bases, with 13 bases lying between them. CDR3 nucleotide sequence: TGCAGTGCTGAGGGGACTCGGGATGAGCAGTTCTTC. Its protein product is CSAEGTRDEQFF.

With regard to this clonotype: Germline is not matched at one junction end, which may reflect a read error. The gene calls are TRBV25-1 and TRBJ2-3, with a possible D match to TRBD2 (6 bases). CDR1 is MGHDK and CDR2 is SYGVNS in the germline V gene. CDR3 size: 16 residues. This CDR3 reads CAGSENQGGGTDTQYF. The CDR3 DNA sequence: TGTGCCGGCAGTGAAAACCAGGGAGGAGGTACAGATACGCAGTATTTT.

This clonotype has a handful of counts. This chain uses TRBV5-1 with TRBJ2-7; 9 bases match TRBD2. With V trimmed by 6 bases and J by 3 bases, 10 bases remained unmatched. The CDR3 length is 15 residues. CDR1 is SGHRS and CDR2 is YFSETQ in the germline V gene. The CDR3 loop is CASTPSGRLIYEQYF. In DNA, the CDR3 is TGCGCCAGCACCCCCAGCGGGAGGCTGATCTACGAGCAGTACTTC.

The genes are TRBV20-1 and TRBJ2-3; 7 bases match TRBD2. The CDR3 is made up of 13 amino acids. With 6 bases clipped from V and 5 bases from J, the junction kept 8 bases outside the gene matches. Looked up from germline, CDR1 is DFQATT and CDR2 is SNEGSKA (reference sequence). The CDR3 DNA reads TGCAGTGCCCCGGGACTATTTGGAGATACGCAGTATTTT. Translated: CSAPGLFGDTQYF.

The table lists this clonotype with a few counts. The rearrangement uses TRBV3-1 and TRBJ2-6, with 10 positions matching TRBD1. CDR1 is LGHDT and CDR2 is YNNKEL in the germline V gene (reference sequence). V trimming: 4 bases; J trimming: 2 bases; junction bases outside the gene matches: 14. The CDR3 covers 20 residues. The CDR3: CASSPRRWTGGYPGANVLTF. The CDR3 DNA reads TGTGCCAGCAGCCCCAGGCGCTGGACAGGGGGGTACCCTGGGGCCAACGTCCTGACTTTC.

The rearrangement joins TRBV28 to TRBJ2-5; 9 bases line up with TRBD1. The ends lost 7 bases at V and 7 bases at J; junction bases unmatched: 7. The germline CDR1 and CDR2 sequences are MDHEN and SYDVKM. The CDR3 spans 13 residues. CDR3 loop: CASTGQGIGTQYF. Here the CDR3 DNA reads TGTGCCAGCACCGGACAGGGGATAGGGACCCAGTACTTC.

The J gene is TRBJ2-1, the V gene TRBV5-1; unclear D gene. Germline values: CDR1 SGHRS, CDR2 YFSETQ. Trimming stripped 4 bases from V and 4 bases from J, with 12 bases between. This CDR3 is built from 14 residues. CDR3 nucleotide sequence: TGCGCCAGCAGCAAGCAGACTTCGTACAATGAGCAGTTCTTC. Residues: CASSKQTSYNEQFF.

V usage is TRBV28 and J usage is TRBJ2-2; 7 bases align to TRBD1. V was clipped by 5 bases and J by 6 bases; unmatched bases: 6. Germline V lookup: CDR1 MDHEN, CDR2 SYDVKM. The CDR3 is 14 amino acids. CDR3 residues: CASSRTTGAGELFF. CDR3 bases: TGTGCCAGCAGTCGAACCACAGGGGCCGGGGAGCTGTTTTTT. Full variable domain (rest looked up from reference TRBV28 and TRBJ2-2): DVKVTQSSRYLVKRTGEKVFLECVQDMDHENMFWYRQDPGLGLRLIYFSYDVKMKEKGDIPEGYSVSREKKERFSLILESASTNQTSMYLCASSRTTGAGELFFGEGSRLTVL.

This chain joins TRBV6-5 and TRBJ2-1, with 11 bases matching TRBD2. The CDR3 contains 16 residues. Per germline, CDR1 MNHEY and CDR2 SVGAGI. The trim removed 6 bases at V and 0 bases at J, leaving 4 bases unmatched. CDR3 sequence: CASRGLAADSYNEQFF. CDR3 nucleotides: TGTGCCAGCAGGGGACTAGCGGCCGACTCCTACAATGAGCAGTTCTTC.

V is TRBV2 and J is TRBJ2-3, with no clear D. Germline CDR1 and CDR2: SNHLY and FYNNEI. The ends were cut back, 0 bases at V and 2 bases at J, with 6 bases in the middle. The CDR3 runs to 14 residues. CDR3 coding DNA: TGTGCCAGCAGTGAAGCGGGCGCCACAGATACGCAGTATTTT. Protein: CASSEAGATDTQYF.

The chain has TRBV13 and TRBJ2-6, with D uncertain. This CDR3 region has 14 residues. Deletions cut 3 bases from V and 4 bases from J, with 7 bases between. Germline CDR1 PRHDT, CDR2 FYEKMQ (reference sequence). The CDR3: CASSFRQGANVLTF. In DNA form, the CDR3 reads TGTGCCAGCAGCTTTAGGCAGGGGGCCAACGTCCTGACTTTC.

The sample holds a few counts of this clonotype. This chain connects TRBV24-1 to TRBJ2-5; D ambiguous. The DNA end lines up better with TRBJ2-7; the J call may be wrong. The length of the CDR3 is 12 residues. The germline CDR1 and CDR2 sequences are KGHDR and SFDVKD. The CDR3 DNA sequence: TGTGCCACCGAAGACACTTCCTACGAGCAGTACTTC. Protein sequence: CATEDTSYEQYF.

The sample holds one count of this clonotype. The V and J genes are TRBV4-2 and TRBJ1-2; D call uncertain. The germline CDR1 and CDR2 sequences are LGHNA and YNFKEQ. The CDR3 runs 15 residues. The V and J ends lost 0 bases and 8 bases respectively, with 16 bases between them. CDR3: CASSQEELGGRGYTF. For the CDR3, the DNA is TGTGCCAGCAGCCAAGAGGAACTCGGCGGGCGGGGCTACACCTTC.

The CDR3 bases are TGCGCCAGCAGCCAAGATACTGACAGCCAGCCCCAGCATTTT. This sequence encodes CASSQDTDSQPQHF. The chain links TRBV4-3 to TRBJ1-5, with D possibly TRBD1 on 5 matching bases. The CDR3 loop spans 14 amino acids. CDR1 is LGHNA and CDR2 is YSLEER in the germline V gene. The V gene lost 0 bases and the J gene lost 7 bases, with 10 bases spanning the gap.

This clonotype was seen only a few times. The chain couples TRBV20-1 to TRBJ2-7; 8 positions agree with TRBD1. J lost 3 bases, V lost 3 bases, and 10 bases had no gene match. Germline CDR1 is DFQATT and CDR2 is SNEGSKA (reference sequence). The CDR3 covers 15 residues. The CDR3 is CSARYRGQENYEQYF. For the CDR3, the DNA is TGCAGTGCTAGGTACCGGGGACAGGAGAACTACGAGCAGTACTTC.

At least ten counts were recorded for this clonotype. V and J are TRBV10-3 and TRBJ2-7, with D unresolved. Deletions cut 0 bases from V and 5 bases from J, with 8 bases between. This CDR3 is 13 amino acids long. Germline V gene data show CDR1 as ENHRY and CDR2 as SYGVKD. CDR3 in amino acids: CAISESSSHEQYF. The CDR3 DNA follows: TGTGCCATCAGTGAGTCCTCCAGCCACGAGCAGTACTTC.

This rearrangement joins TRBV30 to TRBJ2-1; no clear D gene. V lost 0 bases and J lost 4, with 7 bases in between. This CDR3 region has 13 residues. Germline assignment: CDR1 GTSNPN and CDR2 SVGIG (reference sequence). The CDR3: CAWSVYKYNEQFF. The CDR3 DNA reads TGTGCCTGGAGTGTTTACAAGTACAATGAGCAGTTCTTC.

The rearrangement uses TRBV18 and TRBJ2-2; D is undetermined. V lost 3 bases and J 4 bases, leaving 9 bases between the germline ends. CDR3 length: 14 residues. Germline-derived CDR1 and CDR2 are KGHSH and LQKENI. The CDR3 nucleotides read TGTGCCAGCTCACCTCAGTCGGGCACCGGGGAGCTGTTTTTT. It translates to CASSPQSGTGELFF.

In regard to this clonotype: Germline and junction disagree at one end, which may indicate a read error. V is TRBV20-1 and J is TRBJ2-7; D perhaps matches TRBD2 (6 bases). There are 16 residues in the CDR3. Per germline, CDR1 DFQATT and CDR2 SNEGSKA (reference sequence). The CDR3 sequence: CSARDFGTLAFLEQYF. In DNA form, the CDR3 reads TGCAGTGCCAGAGATTTCGGGACTCTGGCTTTTCTTGAGCAGTACTTC.